This T cell receptor beta chain was identified during a study of identical twins. The CDR3 is 14 amino acids. Germline CDR1 reads LNHDA; CDR2 reads SQIVND (reference sequence). Germline trimming cut 8 bases from V and 0 bases from J; bases unmatched to any gene: 5. In its sample, this clonotype was seen a few times. cDNA molecules carried unique molecular identifiers, and template switching added a universal primer site. TCRdb called the 5' RACE reads again in MiXCR, with one record for every CDR3 protein. The data contain about 720,000 distinct CDR3 sequences, roughly 20% of them seen just once; the ten biggest clones take up around 13%. The sample was also reused in another study, on T cells expressing NK-cell markers. As that study records: It was from sorted CD3+CD56+NKG2C+, CD3+CD56+NKG2C- and CD3+CD56-NKG2C+ T cells that TCR beta repertoires came. It remained uncertain whether the expanded NKG2C+ T cell clones were specific for HCMV antigens.

The source of this sequence is a woman between 18 and 29 years old in good health. The sequenced sample was PBMCs. The rearrangement uses TRBV19 and TRBJ2-7; TRBD1 aligns across 9 bases. This CDR3 is CASRDRVTSYEQYF. Written as DNA, the CDR3 is TGTGCCAGTCGGGACAGGGTAACCTCCTACGAGCAGTACTTC.